This entry lists 23 T cell receptor beta chains sequenced from one sample in a study of CXCR3-negative and CXCR3-positive naive CD8 T cells. Carrying UMI labels, the TRB cDNA libraries were prepared through 5' RACE. TCRdb reprocessed the 5' RACE reads; each CDR3 protein has one entry and no DNA is given. The sample includes 100,000 to 150,000 distinct CDR3 sequences. The sequenced sample consisted of naive CXCR3- CD8+ T cells from blood. As to subset: CD45RO-CCR7+CD27+CD95- naive CD8+ T cells lacking CXCR3 (TNR3-). These receptors all stem from a human donor in good health. Some clones in this sample may be carry-over from other donors' samples.

The chain uses TRBV7-9 and TRBJ1-1. This CDR3 is 15 amino acids long. The germline gives CDR1 SEHNR, CDR2 FQNEAQ (reference sequence). This chain's CDR3 is CASSARMGLNTEAFF.

The chain recombines TRBV4-2 with TRBJ2-7; TCRdb reports TRBD2, a call that lacks DNA to check it against. CDR3 length: 15 residues. The V gene's germline CDR1 is LGHNA and CDR2 YNFKEQ. The CDR3 region is CASSQGRTSGDEQYF.

The CDR3 protein is CASSISAGMNTEAFF. The genes are TRBV19 and TRBJ1-1; the D gene TCRdb calls, TRBD1, cannot be checked with no DNA. The CDR3 is 15 amino acids. Germline V gene lookup returns CDR1 LNHDA and CDR2 SQIVND (reference sequence).

The J gene is TRBJ2-1, the V gene TRBV5-1; as DNA is missing, the TRBD1 call by TCRdb cannot be tested. The germline CDR1 and CDR2 sequences are SGHRS and YFSETQ. The CDR3 runs to 15 residues. The CDR3 spells CASSLGWTGRNEQFF.

The V and J genes are TRBV29-1 and TRBJ2-1; the TCRdb D gene call, TRBD1, has no DNA to confirm it. The CDR3 loop spans 14 amino acids. Looked up from germline, CDR1 is SQVTM and CDR2 is ANQGSEA. CDR3 residues: CSATGTASYNEQFF.

The J gene is TRBJ2-5, the V gene TRBV6-5. This CDR3 spans 12 amino acids. Per germline, CDR1 MNHEY and CDR2 SVGAGI. CDR3 protein: CASSDLGWAQYF.

J is TRBJ2-7 and V is TRBV4-2; the TCRdb call, TRBD2, lacks DNA for checking. Per germline, CDR1 LGHNA and CDR2 YNFKEQ. This CDR3 is built from 18 residues. The chain's CDR3 is CASSQVGLAGDNSYEQYF.

The gene calls are TRBV15 and TRBJ2-7; the D call of TRBD2 rests on TCRdb alone, since no DNA is present to check it. This CDR3 is built from 15 residues. CDR1 is LNHNV, CDR2 YYDKDF, per germline (reference sequence). The CDR3 is CATSSSGGAAYEQYF.

The chain carries TRBV7-3 and TRBJ2-1; TCRdb's D gene call, TRBD2, goes unchecked for lack of DNA. CDR3 size: 16 residues. Germline CDR1 is SGHTA and CDR2 is FQGTGA. The CDR3 here is CASSLGWASSYNEQFF.

V gene TRBV29-1 combines with J gene TRBJ2-2; without DNA, the TCRdb call of TRBD1 cannot be checked. The germline CDR1 and CDR2 sequences are SQVTM and ANQGSEA. The CDR3 spans 12 residues. This CDR3 is CSVEQGAGELFF.

The V and J genes are TRBV4-2 and TRBJ1-2; as DNA is missing, the TRBD1 call by TCRdb cannot be tested. CDR3 length: 18 amino acids. The germline gives CDR1 LGHNA, CDR2 YNFKEQ. The CDR3 spells CASSQARTGGVRDYGYTF.

This sequence joins TRBV7-2 and TRBJ1-2; there is no DNA to check the TCRdb D call of TRBD1. Germline-derived CDR1 and CDR2 are SGHTA and FQGNSA. This CDR3 is built from 15 residues. The CDR3 sequence: CASSLGDRGHYGYTF. The whole variable domain, remainder taken from reference TRBV7-2 and TRBJ1-2, is GAGVSQSPSNKVTEKGKDVELRCDPISGHTALYWYRQSLGQGLEFLIYFQGNSAPDKSGLPSDRFSAERTGGSVSTLTIQRTQQEDSAVYLCASSLGDRGHYGYTFGSGTRLTVV.

The chain combines TRBV11-2 with TRBJ2-1. Germline CDR1 reads SGHAT; CDR2 reads FQNNGV. The CDR3 sequence is 12 residues long. CDR3 residues: CASSNNPDEQFF.

The V and J genes are TRBV29-1 and TRBJ2-1; the TCRdb D gene call, TRBD2, has no DNA to confirm it. This CDR3 has 13 amino acids. Germline-derived CDR1 and CDR2 are SQVTM and ANQGSEA. CDR3 loop: CSVGLADYNEQFF.

The chain is built from TRBV24-1 and TRBJ1-1. The CDR3 is made up of 12 amino acids. The germline gives CDR1 KGHDR, CDR2 SFDVKD. The CDR3 loop reads CATSDWQGEALF.

The gene calls are TRBV7-6 and TRBJ2-1; TCRdb proposes TRBD2, but this gene call is untestable without DNA. The CDR3 has 17 amino acids. From germline, CDR1 is SGHVS and CDR2 FNYEAQ. Here the CDR3 reads CASSLSHRGYSYNEQFF.

V gene TRBV7-2 combines with J gene TRBJ2-1; TCRdb's D gene call, TRBD1, goes unchecked for lack of DNA. The germline V gene has CDR1 SGHTA and CDR2 FQGNSA. The length of the CDR3 is 14 residues. CDR3 protein: CASSLDGNYNEQFF.

This chain uses TRBV4-3 with TRBJ2-7; TCRdb lists TRBD1, though no DNA is available to test this call. Germline V gene lookup returns CDR1 LGHNA and CDR2 YSLEER. This CDR3 contains 14 residues. The CDR3 is CASSPGQGVFEQYF.

The chain joins TRBV4-3 to TRBJ1-1. The V gene's germline CDR1 is LGHNA and CDR2 YSLEER. There are 11 residues in the CDR3. The chain's CDR3 is CARSQGIEAFF.

The chain recombines TRBV29-1 with TRBJ2-2; the TCRdb D gene call, TRBD1, has no DNA to confirm it. CDR1 and CDR2 (germline): SQVTM, ANQGSEA. The CDR3 has 15 residues. The CDR3: CSVEDRGSRTGELFF.

This chain joins TRBV6-5 and TRBJ2-1. Germline V lookup: CDR1 MNHEY, CDR2 SVGAGI. The CDR3 totals 12 residues. CDR3 amino acids: CASSEENNEQFF.

The rearrangement joins TRBV11-2 to TRBJ2-5; TCRdb gives TRBD2 as the D gene, but with no DNA this cannot be confirmed. The germline V gene has CDR1 SGHAT and CDR2 FQNNGV. CDR3 size: 15 residues. CDR3 protein: CASSPRWSGLETQYF.

V gene TRBV6-2 or TRBV6-3 combines with J gene TRBJ1-1; TCRdb indicates TRBD1, and absent DNA this call remains unverified. There are 13 residues in the CDR3. CDR1 and CDR2 (germline): MNHEY, SVGEGT. CDR3 protein: CASRGQLNTEAFF.